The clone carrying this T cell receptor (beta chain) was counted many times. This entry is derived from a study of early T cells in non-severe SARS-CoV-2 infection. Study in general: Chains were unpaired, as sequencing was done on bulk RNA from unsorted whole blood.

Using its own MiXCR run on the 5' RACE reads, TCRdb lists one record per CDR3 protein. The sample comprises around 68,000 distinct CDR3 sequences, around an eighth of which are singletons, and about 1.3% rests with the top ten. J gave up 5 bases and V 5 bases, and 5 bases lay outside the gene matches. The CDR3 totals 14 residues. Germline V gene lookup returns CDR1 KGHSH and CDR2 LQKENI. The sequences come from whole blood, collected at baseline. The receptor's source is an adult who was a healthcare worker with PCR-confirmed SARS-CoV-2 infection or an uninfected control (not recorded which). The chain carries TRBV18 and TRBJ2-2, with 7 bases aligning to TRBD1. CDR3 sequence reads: CASSSDRVTGELFF. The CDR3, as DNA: TGTGCCAGCTCATCTGACAGGGTTACCGGGGAGCTGTTTTTT.